This T cell receptor (beta chain) was documented in a study of T-cell memory formation after mild COVID-19. In this sample, this clonotype turned up many times. Its antigen is still unknown. The germline V gene encodes CDR1 DFQATT and CDR2 SNEGSKA (reference sequence). The CDR3 is 15 residues long. Trimming left V 0 bases short and J 5 bases short, with 17 bases between. Overall study findings and caveats: Pre-infection memory harbored some responding clones, suggesting cross-reactive memory joined. While clones contracting from day 15 to 85 were balanced between CD4 and CD8, later expanders leaned CD4+.

TCRdb independently ran MiXCR on the 5' RACE reads; one entry per CDR3 protein. Among 250,000 to 400,000 distinct CDR3 sequences listed, about 13% were seen once. Sequencing used PBMCs or a T cell subset sorted from them (not recorded which). V is TRBV20-1 and J is TRBJ2-7; no clear D gene. The receptor's source is a man between 18 and 29 years old who had mild COVID-19 (a few samples of this study predate the infection). Cell type and time point are not known. In DNA, the CDR3 is TGCAGTGCTAGAGAGGAGCTAACGCTTTGGGACGAGCAGTACTTC. This sequence encodes CSAREELTLWDEQYF.